These 2 T cell receptor beta chains share one sample of origin, sequenced in a study of blood T cell repertoires in COVID-19. Repertoires were generated with immunoSEQ multiplex PCR, while TCRdb's copy carries only in-frame clones and drops some. In the table there are over 250,000 clones, around 88% of which are singletons. Source material: PBMCs or T cells enriched from blood (not recorded which). All receptors derive from a man between 40 and 49 years old who had recovered from COVID-19.

The V gene is TRBV30, the J gene TRBJ1-6, with 7 bases aligning to TRBD1. Per germline, CDR1 GTSNPN and CDR2 SVGIG (reference sequence). The CDR3 contains 13 residues. J was trimmed by 7 bases and V by 4 bases; bases with no gene match: 4. CDR3 nucleotides: TGTGCCTGGAAAGGGACAGTAAATTCACCCCTCCACTTT. It is translated as CAWKGTVNSPLHF.

V is TRBV27 and J is TRBJ2-7, with 7 nucleotides matching TRBD2. V trimming: 5 bases; J trimming: 0 bases; junction bases outside the gene matches: 16. CDR3 length: 18 amino acids. Germline V gives CDR1 MNHEY, CDR2 SMNVEV (reference sequence). The CDR3 sequence is CASSPLQAGRGISYEQYF. The CDR3 coding sequence is TGTGCCAGCAGTCCTCTCCAAGCGGGGCGGGGGATCTCCTACGAGCAGTACTTC.